This T cell receptor beta chain was found in a study of identical twins. Study findings and constraints: A lower insertion count was a feature of abundant cord blood beta clonotypes, with no such feature in memory repertoires.

TCRdb reprocessed the 5' RACE reads with MiXCR, giving one entry per CDR3 protein. The sample shows about 520,000 distinct CDR3 sequences, roughly a fifth of them seen only once. The CDR3 length is 14 residues. Germline V gene sequence: CDR1 DFQATT, CDR2 SNEGSKA (reference sequence). The ends lost 3 bases at V and 6 bases at J; junction bases unmatched: 8. As for this clonotype: Antigen unknown.

This same sample was also part of a study on T cells expressing NK-cell markers. According to that study: The CD3+CD56-NKG2C+ fraction of a handful of donors was likewise dominated by these clonotypes.

The J gene is TRBJ2-1, the V gene TRBV20-1, with TRBD2 identical over 7 bases. The receptor's source is a young woman in good health. The sample comprised CD4+ T cells sorted from blood. DNA of the CDR3: TGCAGTGCTAGGGAACTAGCGTTCCCCAATGAGCAGTTCTTC. It is translated as CSARELAFPNEQFF.